Each of the 21 T cell receptor beta chains below was sequenced from the same sample in a study of cytomegalovirus exposure and HLA in healthy donors. This PCR relied on a set of 60 Vbeta primers and 13 Jbeta primers. Clones were read by immunoSEQ multiplex PCR, and TCRdb kept only the in-frame ones, dropping some. The table includes approximately 130,000 clones, more than 75% detected once. Source material: PBMCs. These TCRs come from a male donor in good health and CMV-seronegative.

This clone was recorded a few times. This chain links TRBV7-9 with TRBJ1-1; D is perhaps TRBD1 (5 bases). Trimming left V 0 bases short and J 6 bases short, with 14 bases between. Germline values: CDR1 SEHNR, CDR2 FQNEAQ (reference sequence). CDR3 length: 15 residues. This CDR3 is CASSLATQGLAEAFF. DNA of the CDR3: TGTGCCAGCAGCTTAGCGACCCAGGGTCTCGCTGAAGCTTTCTTT. Full variable domain (outside the CDR3, taken from reference TRBV7-9 and TRBJ1-1): DTGVSQNPRHKITKRGQNVTFRCDPISEHNRLYWYRQTLGQGPEFLTYFQNEAQLEKSRLLSDRFSAERPKGSFSTLEIQRTEQGDSAMYLCASSLATQGLAEAFFGQGTRLTVV.

CDR3 loop: CASSAAGQDHSYEQYF. CDR3 nucleotide sequence: TGCGCCAGCAGCGCCGCGGGGCAGGACCACTCCTACGAGCAGTACTTC. The chain combines TRBV5-1 with TRBJ2-7, with D perhaps TRBD2 (6 bases). V lost 4 bases and J lost 0, with 17 bases in between. This CDR3 has 16 amino acids. CDR1 and CDR2 (germline): SGHRS, YFSETQ.

V usage is TRBV7-6 and J usage is TRBJ1-1, with a possible D match to TRBD1 (5 bases). Trimming removed 1 base from V and 3 bases from J, with 15 bases in between. Germline values: CDR1 SGHVS, CDR2 FNYEAQ. The CDR3 runs 16 residues. CDR3 coding DNA: TGTGCCAGCAGCTTAGACCCTAGGGGTAAGGACACTGAAGCTTTCTTT. Translated: CASSLDPRGKDTEAFF.

The J gene is TRBJ2-5, the V gene TRBV27; 10 positions match TRBD2. V shed 2 bases, J shed 7 bases, and the junction held 7 bases outside the gene matches. CDR3 size: 15 residues. Germline CDR1 reads MNHEY; CDR2 reads SMNVEV (reference sequence). DNA of the CDR3: TGTGCCAGCAGTTTAAGTACTAGCGGGGCCGGGACCCAGTACTTC. Translation gives CASSLSTSGAGTQYF.

The chain recombines TRBV10-3 with TRBJ1-1; TRBD1 agrees at 10 bases. The CDR3 sequence is 14 residues long. V trimming: 6 bases; J trimming: 3 bases; junction bases outside the gene matches: 4. The germline V gene encodes CDR1 ENHRY and CDR2 SYGVKD. This CDR3 is CAIRGTGADTEAFF. The CDR3 nucleotides are TGTGCCATCAGGGGGACAGGGGCCGACACTGAAGCTTTCTTT.

The V call is TRBV11-2, the J call TRBJ2-4, with D tentatively TRBD1 (6 bases). The CDR3 length is 20 residues. Germline assignment: CDR1 SGHAT and CDR2 FQNNGV. Between the trimmed V and J ends, which lost 0 bases and 6 bases, there was a span of 27 bases. The CDR3 loop reads CASSLDLNGRGNLRGNIQYF. CDR3 coding DNA: TGTGCCAGCAGCTTAGATCTTAACGGCAGGGGAAATCTCAGGGGAAACATTCAGTACTTC.

The chain recombines TRBV6-5 with TRBJ2-2; TRBD1 agrees at 8 bases. Germline V gene lookup returns CDR1 MNHEY and CDR2 SVGAGI. This CDR3 contains 14 residues. V was pared by 6 bases and J by 5 bases, with 5 bases of the junction left unmatched. CDR3 protein: CASSRTGGTGELFF. CDR3 sequence (DNA): TGTGCCAGCAGCAGAACAGGGGGTACCGGGGAGCTGTTTTTT.

The rearrangement uses TRBV15 and TRBJ1-4; D uncertain. CDR3 length equals 15 residues. V lost 5 bases and J lost 8, with 18 bases in between. Germline V CDR1 and CDR2: LNHNV, YYDKDF (reference sequence). The CDR3 nucleotides are TGTGCCACCAGCGGGGTAGAACCCGGGGAAGAAAAACTGTTTTTT. Encoded protein: CATSGVEPGEEKLFF.

The chain has TRBV6-1 and TRBJ1-2, with 7 bases that match TRBD1. The germline V gene encodes CDR1 MNHNS and CDR2 SASEGT. After removal of 4 bases from V and 1 base from J, the junction contained 9 bases not matched to a gene. The CDR3 totals 16 residues. The CDR3 reads CASSVGPGQNNYGYTF. The DNA for the CDR3 is TGTGCCAGCAGTGTGGGTCCGGGACAGAATAACTATGGCTACACCTTC.

Notes on this clone: This specimen includes other DNA sequences encoding the same CDR3. This chain connects TRBV7-2 to TRBJ1-2, with 7 bases identical to TRBD1. The germline V gene encodes CDR1 SGHTA and CDR2 FQGNSA. The CDR3 length is 13 residues. Losses at the gene ends were 4 bases for V and 8 bases for J; bases not matched to a gene: 7. The chain's CDR3 is CASSSRQGGGYTF. The CDR3 nucleotides read TGTGCCAGCAGCTCGCGACAGGGTGGCGGCTACACCTTC.

The rearrangement joins TRBV6-5 to TRBJ2-3, with 8 bases that match TRBD2. The CDR3 runs to 16 residues. Germline loops: CDR1 MNHEY, CDR2 SVGAGI. Germline trimming cut 4 bases from V and 3 bases from J; bases unmatched to any gene: 9. The CDR3 region has the DNA TGTGCCAGCAGTTCCACCGCGGGGGGCGGTACAGATACGCAGTATTTT. Its translation: CASSSTAGGGTDTQYF.

This rearrangement joins TRBV30 to TRBJ1-2; 7 positions agree with TRBD1. The CDR3 totals 16 residues. Germline CDR1 is GTSNPN and CDR2 is SVGIG (reference sequence). Trimming cost V 2 bases and J 0 bases; bases outside gene matches: 9. CDR3 in DNA: TGTGCCTGGAGTCTGACAGGGCGAAACCCTAACTATGGCTACACCTTC. As protein: CAWSLTGRNPNYGYTF.

This CDR3 reads CASSRLNYNSPLHF. CDR3 bases: TGTGCCAGCAGCCGACTTAATTATAATTCACCCCTCCACTTT. The V call is TRBV5-6, the J call TRBJ1-6; no reliable D call. The V end was cut by 4 bases, the J end by 4 bases, with 9 bases between. Per germline, CDR1 SGHDT and CDR2 YYEEEE. The CDR3 runs 14 residues.

The chain uses TRBV7-2 and TRBJ1-1; D remains unclear. The CDR3 contains 13 residues. The V gene lost 4 bases and the J gene lost 5 bases, with 11 bases spanning the gap. Germline V gene data show CDR1 as SGHTA and CDR2 as FQGNSA. CDR3 in amino acids: CASSSNQATEAFF. The CDR3 DNA sequence: TGTGCCAGCAGCTCGAATCAGGCAACTGAAGCTTTCTTT.

The chain is built from TRBV13 and TRBJ1-1; 7 nucleotides line up with TRBD1. J gave up 6 bases and V 4 bases, and 5 bases lay outside the gene matches. The CDR3 spans 13 residues. In germline, CDR1 is PRHDT, CDR2 FYEKMQ (reference sequence). CDR3 DNA: TGTGCCAGCAGCTCAAGACAGGGTCCTGAAGCTTTCTTT. Its protein product is CASSSRQGPEAFF. The variable domain in full, completed from reference TRBV13 and TRBJ1-1, reads AAGVIQSPRHLIKEKRETATLKCYPIPRHDTVYWYQQGPGQDPQFLISFYEKMQSDKGSIPDRFSAQQFSDYHSELNMSSLELGDSALYFCASSSRQGPEAFFGQGTRLTVV.

J is TRBJ2-2 and V is TRBV6-6; D is undetermined. The V gene's germline CDR1 is MNHNY and CDR2 SVGAGI (reference sequence). Trimming cost V 5 bases and J 6 bases, with 10 bases left between them. CDR3 length: 13 amino acids. The CDR3 loop reads CASSPPVAGELFF. In nucleotides, the CDR3 is TGTGCCAGCAGTCCACCGGTTGCCGGGGAGCTGTTTTTT.

The rearrangement joins TRBV5-1 to TRBJ2-5, with D possibly TRBD1 on 5 matching bases. The V end was cut by 3 bases, the J end by 5 bases, with 17 bases between. The CDR3 loop spans 15 amino acids. The germline V gene encodes CDR1 SGHRS and CDR2 YFSETQ. The CDR3 here is CASSSLEGAGETQYF. DNA for the CDR3: TGCGCCAGCAGCTCCCTGGAAGGGGCAGGGGAGACCCAGTACTTC.

This chain uses TRBV27 with TRBJ1-1; no firm D call. There are 16 residues in the CDR3. Germline V lookup: CDR1 MNHEY, CDR2 SMNVEV (reference sequence). V was clipped by 7 bases and J by 1 base, with 19 bases between them. The CDR3 here is CASKSFGIGSNTEAFF. CDR3 nucleotides: TGTGCCAGCAAGAGCTTCGGGATCGGATCGAACACTGAAGCTTTCTTT.

V gene TRBV5-4 combines with J gene TRBJ2-1; 8 nucleotides line up with TRBD1. V gave up 3 bases and J gave up 8 bases; unmatched junction bases: 10. Germline CDR1 is SGHNT and CDR2 is YYREEE (reference sequence). CDR3 length: 15 amino acids. The CDR3 reads CASSSKKTGADEQFF. In DNA, the CDR3 is TGTGCCAGCAGCTCCAAGAAGACAGGGGCGGATGAGCAGTTCTTC.

The chain joins TRBV9 to TRBJ2-4; TRBD2 aligns across 15 bases. J gave up 4 bases and V 3 bases, and 2 bases lay outside the gene matches. The CDR3 covers 16 residues. Germline V gene sequence: CDR1 SGDLS, CDR2 YYNGEE. CDR3 nucleotide sequence: TGTGCCAGCAGCGCCGGGACTAGCGGGGGGAAAAACATTCAGTACTTC. Protein product: CASSAGTSGGKNIQYF.

This clone appeared a few times. The rearrangement links TRBV10-3 to TRBJ1-1; weak D call: TRBD1 (6 bases). CDR1 ENHRY and CDR2 SYGVKD come from the germline V gene. V was pared by 4 bases and J by 7 bases, with 16 bases between. There are 14 residues in the CDR3. CDR3 nucleotide sequence: TGTGCCATCAGTGTCCGAGGGGGGGAGGATGAAGCTTTCTTT. It translates to CAISVRGGEDEAFF.